Presented here are 7 T cell receptor beta chains from one specimen sequenced in a study of T cells expressing NK-cell markers. With the 5' RACE reads reprocessed, TCRdb shows one record per CDR3 protein and no DNA. The record lists 500,000 to 700,000 distinct CDR3 sequences, of which the ten most abundant hold around 4%. Sequencing used blood T cells: a sorted CD56 or NKG2C T cell subset, CD4+ or CD8+ T cells, or bulk PBMC T cells (not recorded which). The source is a young man in good health.

This chain links TRBV11-2 with TRBJ2-4; TCRdb selects TRBD1, and the lack of DNA leaves this call unchecked. CDR1 SGHAT and CDR2 FQNNGV come from the germline V gene. The CDR3 spans 18 residues. The CDR3 spells CASSLERGRSLAKNIQYF.

The CDR3 is CSANQKGDTQYF. The chain joins TRBV20-1 to TRBJ2-3; TCRdb lists TRBD1, though no DNA is available to test this call. CDR1 is DFQATT, CDR2 SNEGSKA, per germline (reference sequence). CDR3 size: 12 residues.

The chain joins TRBV12-3 or TRBV12-4 to TRBJ1-2; TCRdb's D gene call, TRBD1, goes unchecked for lack of DNA. This CDR3 is built from 15 residues. The CDR3 here is CASSYPSTGHYGYTF.

The chain links TRBV10-3 to TRBJ1-2. The germline V gene has CDR1 ENHRY and CDR2 SYGVKD. The CDR3 loop spans 14 amino acids. The CDR3 loop is CAISESYRNYGYTF.

J is TRBJ2-1 and V is TRBV20-1; TCRdb's D call of TRBD2 is untestable without DNA. This CDR3 spans 12 amino acids. Per the germline V gene, CDR1 is DFQATT and CDR2 is SNEGSKA (reference sequence). The CDR3 sequence is CSARSVWDEQFF.

The chain has TRBV3-1 and TRBJ2-1; lacking DNA, the TRBD2 call made by TCRdb goes unchecked. CDR1 is LGHDT, CDR2 YNNKEL, per germline (reference sequence). This CDR3 is 14 amino acids long. The CDR3: CASSQGSGRNEQFF.

V usage is TRBV5-1 and J usage is TRBJ2-1; the D call of TRBD1 rests on TCRdb alone, since no DNA is present to check it. The CDR3 loop spans 14 amino acids. Germline values: CDR1 SGHRS, CDR2 YFSETQ. This chain's CDR3 is CASSPTGDPGEQFF.